This T cell receptor beta chain is drawn from a study of shared clonotypes between healthy human individuals. Sequencing was performed with immunoSEQ multiplex PCR; in TCRdb, only in-frame clones are kept and a portion is missing. Of more than 2 million clones in the sample, approximately 94% were seen once. The healthy adult donors were HIV-negative and reported no recent acute infections or vaccinations. This sequence originates from a man aged 18 to 29 in good health. The sample comprised naive CD4+ T cells sorted from blood. The subset is: CD45RA+ positively selected.

CDR3 DNA: TGTGCCAGCAGCCTGGGGACAGTCAACACCGGGGAGCTGTTTTTT. Translation gives CASSLGTVNTGELFF. The chain carries TRBV7-3 and TRBJ2-2; 7 bases line up with TRBD1. Germline CDR1 and CDR2: SGHTA and FQGTGA. The CDR3 runs 15 residues. Germline trimming cut 5 bases from V and 2 bases from J; bases unmatched to any gene: 5.